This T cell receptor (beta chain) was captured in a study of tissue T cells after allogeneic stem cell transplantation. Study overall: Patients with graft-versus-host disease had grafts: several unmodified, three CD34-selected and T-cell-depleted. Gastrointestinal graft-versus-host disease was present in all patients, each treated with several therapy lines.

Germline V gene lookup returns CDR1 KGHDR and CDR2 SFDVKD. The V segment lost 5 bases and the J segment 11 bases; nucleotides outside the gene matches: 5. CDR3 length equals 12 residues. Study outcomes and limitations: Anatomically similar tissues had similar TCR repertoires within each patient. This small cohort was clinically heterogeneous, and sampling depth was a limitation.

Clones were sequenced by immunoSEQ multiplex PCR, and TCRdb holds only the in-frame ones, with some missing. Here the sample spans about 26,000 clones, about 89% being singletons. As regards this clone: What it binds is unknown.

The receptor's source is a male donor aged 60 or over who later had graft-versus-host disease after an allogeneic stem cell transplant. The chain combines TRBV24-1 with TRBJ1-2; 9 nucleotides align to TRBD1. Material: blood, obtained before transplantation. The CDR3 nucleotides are TGTGCCACCAGTGGCGGGACAGGGCGGTACACCTTC. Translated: CATSGGTGRYTF.